The clone carrying this T cell receptor (beta chain) was seen once. Authors' processing steps: Reference gene primer amplification gave estimated nucleated cell counts. Libraries were prepared by immunoSEQ multiplex PCR; TCRdb keeps only in-frame clonotypes and omits some of them. V and J calls and clone size come straight from that table; D and trimming were deduced from the DNA. The table shows roughly 160,000 clones, with roughly 80% occurring only once. This entry is derived from a study of blood T cell repertoires in COVID-19. Study overall: Sources were T cells, B-cell-depleted T cells, or PBMCs; the material itself was cDNA or gDNA.

Germline CDR1 LGHNA, CDR2 YSLEER. The CDR3 totals 16 residues. V was clipped by 3 bases and J by 0 bases; unmatched bases: 4. The sequence was collected from a man between 65 and 85 years old with active or convalescent COVID-19. Sequences were obtained from peripheral blood. This rearrangement joins TRBV4-3 to TRBJ2-2; 7 nucleotides align to TRBD1. The CDR3 nucleotides are TGCGCCAGCAGCCAGGAGGACAGGACGAACACCGGGGAGCTGTTTTTT. It codes for CASSQEDRTNTGELFF.